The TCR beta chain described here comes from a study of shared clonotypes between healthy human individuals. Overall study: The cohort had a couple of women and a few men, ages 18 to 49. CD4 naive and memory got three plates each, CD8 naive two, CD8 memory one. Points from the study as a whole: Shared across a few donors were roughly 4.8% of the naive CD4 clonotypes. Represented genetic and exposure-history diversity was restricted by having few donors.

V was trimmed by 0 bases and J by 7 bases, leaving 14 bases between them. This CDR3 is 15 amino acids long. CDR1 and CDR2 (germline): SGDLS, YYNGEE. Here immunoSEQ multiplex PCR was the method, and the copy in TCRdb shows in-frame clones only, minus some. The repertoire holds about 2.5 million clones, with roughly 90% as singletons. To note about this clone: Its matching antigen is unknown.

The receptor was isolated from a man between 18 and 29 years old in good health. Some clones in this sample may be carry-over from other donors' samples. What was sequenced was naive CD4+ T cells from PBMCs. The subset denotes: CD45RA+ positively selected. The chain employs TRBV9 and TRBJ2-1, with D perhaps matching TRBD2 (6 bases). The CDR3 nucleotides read TGTGCCAGCAGCGTAGCTGCGGGGAATTCGAATGAGCAGTTCTTC. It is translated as CASSVAAGNSNEQFF. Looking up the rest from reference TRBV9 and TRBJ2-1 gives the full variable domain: DSGVTQTPKHLITATGQRVTLRCSPRSGDLSVYWYQQSLDQGLQFLIQYYNGEERAKGNILERFSAQQFPDLHSELNLSSLELGDSALYFCASSVAAGNSNEQFFGPGTRLTVL.